Listed below are T cell receptor beta chains from one sample, sequenced in a study of blood T cell repertoires in COVID-19. TCRdb's table, derived via immunoSEQ multiplex PCR, lists solely in-frame clones and lacks some. Of approximately 190,000 clones listed, 79% are singletons. Sequenced input: peripheral blood. Source of these receptors: a man in his fifties or sixties with active or convalescent COVID-19. The CDR3 runs from the conserved cysteine through the conserved F or W. A D gene is named only where the DNA matches it firmly. Size is omitted from some rows. Given values are once, few, many or a class for expanded clones.

v_call	j_call	clone_size	d_call	cdr3_aa	cdr3_nt
TRBV21-1	TRBJ2-7	-	-	CAPGRRLAESYEQYF	TGTGCCCCCGGGCGTCGTCTAGCGGAATCCTACGAGCAGTACTTC
TRBV29-1	TRBJ2-1	few	TRBD1	CSVDSWDSNSYNEQFF	TGCAGCGTTGATTCTTGGGACAGTAACTCCTACAATGAGCAGTTCTTC
TRBV12-5	TRBJ1-2	-	-	CASGFVVLYGYTF	TGTGCTAGTGGTTTTGTGGTACTCTATGGCTACACCTTC
TRBV12-3/TRBV12-4	TRBJ1-1	few	-	CASSRTGWTEAFF	TGTGCCAGCAGTCGGACTGGTTGGACTGAAGCTTTCTTT
TRBV27	TRBJ2-7	-	TRBD1	CASKFRGQGHHEQYF	TGTGCCAGCAAATTTAGGGGACAGGGGCACCACGAGCAGTACTTC
TRBV9	TRBJ2-3	-	-	CASSVVGSPDTQYF	TGTGCCAGCAGCGTAGTCGGTAGCCCAGATACGCAGTATTTT
TRBV9	TRBJ2-7	-	TRBD2	CASSVGTSDTYEQYF	TGTGCCAGCAGCGTCGGGACTAGCGACACCTACGAGCAGTACTTC
TRBV6-6	TRBJ2-3	-	TRBD1	CASRQTGFVDTQYF	TGTGCCAGCAGACAGACAGGGTTCGTGGATACGCAGTATTTT
TRBV6-5	TRBJ2-7	many	-	CASSQTRGGYEQYF	TGTGCCAGCAGTCAGACGCGAGGAGGCTACGAGCAGTACTTC
TRBV3-1/TRBV3-2	TRBJ2-3	-	-	CASSQGPAGHSGDTQYF	TGTGCCAGCAGCCAAGGGCCAGCGGGCCACTCGGGGGATACGCAGTATTTT
TRBV28	TRBJ1-2	few	TRBD1	CASSAGGANYGYTF	TGTGCCAGCAGCGCAGGGGGAGCTAACTATGGCTACACCTTC
TRBV7-2	TRBJ1-2	once	TRBD1	CASSYAQGGLGYTF	TGTGCCAGCAGCTACGCACAGGGGGGTTTAGGCTACACCTTC
TRBV27	TRBJ1-6	few	-	CASSPTGSPLHF	TGTGCCAGCAGCCCAACAGGATCACCCCTCCACTTT